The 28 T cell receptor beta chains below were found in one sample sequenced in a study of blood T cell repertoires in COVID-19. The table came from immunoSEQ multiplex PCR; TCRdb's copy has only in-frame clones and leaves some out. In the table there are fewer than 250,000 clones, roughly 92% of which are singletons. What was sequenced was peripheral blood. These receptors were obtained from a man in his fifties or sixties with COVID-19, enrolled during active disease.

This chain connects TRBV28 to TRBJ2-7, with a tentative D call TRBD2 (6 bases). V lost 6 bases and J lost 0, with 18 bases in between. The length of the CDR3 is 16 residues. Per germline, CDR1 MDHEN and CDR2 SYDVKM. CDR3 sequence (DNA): TGTGCCAGCAGCCTCATAGGAGGGAGGTCCTCCTACGAGCAGTACTTC. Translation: CASSLIGGRSSYEQYF. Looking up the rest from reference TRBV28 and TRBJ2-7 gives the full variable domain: DVKVTQSSRYLVKRTGEKVFLECVQDMDHENMFWYRQDPGLGLRLIYFSYDVKMKEKGDIPEGYSVSREKKERFSLILESASTNQTSMYLCASSLIGGRSSYEQYFGPGTRLTVT.

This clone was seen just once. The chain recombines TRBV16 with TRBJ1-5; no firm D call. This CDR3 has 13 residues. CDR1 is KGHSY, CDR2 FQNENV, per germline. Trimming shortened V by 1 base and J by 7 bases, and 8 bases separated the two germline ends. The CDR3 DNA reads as TGTGCCAGCAGCCAATACTCGAGCCAGCCCCAGCATTTT. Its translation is CASSQYSSQPQHF. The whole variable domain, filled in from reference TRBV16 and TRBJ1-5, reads GEEVAQTPKHLVRGEGQKAKLYCAPIKGHSYVFWYQQVLKNEFKFLISFQNENVFDETGMPKERFSAKCLPNSPCSLEIQATKLEDSAVYFCASSQYSSQPQHFGDGTRLSIL.

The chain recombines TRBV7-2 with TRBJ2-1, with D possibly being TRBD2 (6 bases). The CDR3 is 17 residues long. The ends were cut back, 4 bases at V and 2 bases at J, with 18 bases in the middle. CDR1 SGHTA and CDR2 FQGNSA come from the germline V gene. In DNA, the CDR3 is TGTGCCAGCAGCTGGGTAGGCACGGGAGACACCTACAATGAGCAGTTCTTC. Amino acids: CASSWVGTGDTYNEQFF.

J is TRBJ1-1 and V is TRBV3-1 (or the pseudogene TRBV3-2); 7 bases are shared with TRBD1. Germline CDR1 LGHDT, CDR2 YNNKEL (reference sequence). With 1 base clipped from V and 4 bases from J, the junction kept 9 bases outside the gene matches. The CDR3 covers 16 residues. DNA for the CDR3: TGTGCCAGCAGCCAAGCCCCAGGGGGGTTGGGCACTGAAGCTTTCTTT. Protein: CASSQAPGGLGTEAFF.

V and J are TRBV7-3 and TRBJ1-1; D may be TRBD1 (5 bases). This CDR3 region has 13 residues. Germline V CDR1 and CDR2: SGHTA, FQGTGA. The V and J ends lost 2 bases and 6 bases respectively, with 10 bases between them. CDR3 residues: CASSLFQGAEAFF. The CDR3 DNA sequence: TGTGCCAGCAGCTTATTCCAGGGCGCTGAAGCTTTCTTT.

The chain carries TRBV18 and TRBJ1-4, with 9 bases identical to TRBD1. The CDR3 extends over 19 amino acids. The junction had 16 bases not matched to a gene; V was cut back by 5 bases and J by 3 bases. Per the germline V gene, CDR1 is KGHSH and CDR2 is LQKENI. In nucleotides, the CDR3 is TGTGCCAGCTCATATCGCATCATACGGGACAGGGACCCTAATGAAAAACTGTTTTTT. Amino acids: CASSYRIIRDRDPNEKLFF.

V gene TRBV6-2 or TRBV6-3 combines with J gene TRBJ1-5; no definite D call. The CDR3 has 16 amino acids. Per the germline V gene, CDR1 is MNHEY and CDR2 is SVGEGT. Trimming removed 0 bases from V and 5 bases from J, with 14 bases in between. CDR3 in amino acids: CASSYSRRTGDQPQHF. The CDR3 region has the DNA TGTGCCAGCAGTTACTCGAGGCGTACCGGGGATCAGCCCCAGCATTTT.

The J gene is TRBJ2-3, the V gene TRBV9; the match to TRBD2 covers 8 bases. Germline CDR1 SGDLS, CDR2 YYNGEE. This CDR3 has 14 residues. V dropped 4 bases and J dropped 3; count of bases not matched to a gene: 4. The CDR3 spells CASSSGLGTDTQYF. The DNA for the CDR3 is TGTGCCAGCAGCTCGGGACTAGGGACAGATACGCAGTATTTT.

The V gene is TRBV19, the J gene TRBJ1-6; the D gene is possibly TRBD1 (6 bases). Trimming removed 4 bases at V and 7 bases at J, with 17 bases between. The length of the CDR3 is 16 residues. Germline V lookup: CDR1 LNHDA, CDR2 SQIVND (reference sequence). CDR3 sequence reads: CASSTQGSPSNSPLHF. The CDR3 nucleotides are TGTGCCAGTAGTACACAGGGTTCTCCCTCAAATTCACCCCTCCACTTT. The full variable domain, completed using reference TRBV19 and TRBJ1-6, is DGGITQSPKYLFRKEGQNVTLSCEQNLNHDAMYWYRQDPGQGLRLIYYSQIVNDFQKGDIAEGYSVSREKKESFPLTVTSAQKNPTAFYLCASSTQGSPSNSPLHFGNGTRLTVT.

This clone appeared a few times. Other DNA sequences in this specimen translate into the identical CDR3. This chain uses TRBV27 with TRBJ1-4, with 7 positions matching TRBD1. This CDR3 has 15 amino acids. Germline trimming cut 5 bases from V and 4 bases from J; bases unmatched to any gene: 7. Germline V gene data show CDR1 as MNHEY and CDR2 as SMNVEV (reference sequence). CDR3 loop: CASSPRDSLNEKLFF. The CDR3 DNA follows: TGTGCCAGCAGTCCACGGGACAGCCTTAATGAAAAACTGTTTTTT.

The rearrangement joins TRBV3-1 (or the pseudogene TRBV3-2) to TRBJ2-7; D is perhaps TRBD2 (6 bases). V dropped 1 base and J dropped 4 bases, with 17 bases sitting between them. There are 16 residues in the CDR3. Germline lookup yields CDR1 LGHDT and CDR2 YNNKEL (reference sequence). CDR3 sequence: CASSQAASGAKYEQYF. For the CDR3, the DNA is TGTGCCAGCAGCCAAGCCGCGTCGGGAGCCAAGTACGAGCAGTACTTC.

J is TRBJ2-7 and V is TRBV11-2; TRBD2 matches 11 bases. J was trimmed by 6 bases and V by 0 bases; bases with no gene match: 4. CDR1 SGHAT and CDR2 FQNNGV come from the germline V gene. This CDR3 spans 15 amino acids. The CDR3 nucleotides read TGTGCCAGCAGCTTAGATCTTAGCGGGAGGGGCGAGCAGTACTTC. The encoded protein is CASSLDLSGRGEQYF.

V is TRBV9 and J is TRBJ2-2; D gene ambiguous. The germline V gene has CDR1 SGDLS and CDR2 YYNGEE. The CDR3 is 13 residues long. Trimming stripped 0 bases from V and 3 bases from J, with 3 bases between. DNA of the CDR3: TGTGCCAGCAGCGTAGGAGACACCGGGGAGCTGTTTTTT. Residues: CASSVGDTGELFF.

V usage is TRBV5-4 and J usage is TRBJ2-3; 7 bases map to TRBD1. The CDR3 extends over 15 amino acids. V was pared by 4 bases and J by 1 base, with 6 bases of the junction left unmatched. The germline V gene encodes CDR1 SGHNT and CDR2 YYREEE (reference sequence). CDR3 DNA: TGTGCCAGCAGCCAATGGACAGGCCGCACAGATACGCAGTATTTT. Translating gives CASSQWTGRTDTQYF.

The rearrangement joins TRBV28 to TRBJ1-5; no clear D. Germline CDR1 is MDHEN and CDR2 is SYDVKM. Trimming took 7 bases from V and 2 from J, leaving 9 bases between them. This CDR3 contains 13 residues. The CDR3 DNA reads TGTGCCAGCATTGAGATGGGCAATCAGCCCCAGCATTTT. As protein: CASIEMGNQPQHF.

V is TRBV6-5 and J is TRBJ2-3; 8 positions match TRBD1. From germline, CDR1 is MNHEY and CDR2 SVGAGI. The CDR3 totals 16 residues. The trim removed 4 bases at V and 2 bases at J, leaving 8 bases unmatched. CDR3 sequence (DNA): TGTGCCAGCAGTTCCTGGACAGGGACAACCACAGATACGCAGTATTTT. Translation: CASSSWTGTTTDTQYF.

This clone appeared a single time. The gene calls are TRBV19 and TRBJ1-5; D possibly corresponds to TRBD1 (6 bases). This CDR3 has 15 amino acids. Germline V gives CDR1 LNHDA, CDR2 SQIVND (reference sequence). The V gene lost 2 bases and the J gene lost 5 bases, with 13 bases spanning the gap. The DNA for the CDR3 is TGTGCCAGTAGTATAATGGCAGGGGAGTATCAGCCCCAGCATTTT. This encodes CASSIMAGEYQPQHF.

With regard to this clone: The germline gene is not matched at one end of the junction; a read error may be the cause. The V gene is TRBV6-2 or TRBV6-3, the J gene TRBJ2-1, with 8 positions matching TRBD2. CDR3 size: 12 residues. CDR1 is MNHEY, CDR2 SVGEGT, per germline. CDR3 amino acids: CASSSPPGTSLF. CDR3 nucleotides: TGTGCCAGCAGTTCCCCTCCCGGGACTAGTCTCTTC.

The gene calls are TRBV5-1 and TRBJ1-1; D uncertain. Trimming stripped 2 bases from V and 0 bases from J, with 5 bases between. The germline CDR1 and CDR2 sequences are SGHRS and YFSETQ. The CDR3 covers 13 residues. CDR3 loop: CASSLYMNTEAFF. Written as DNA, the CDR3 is TGCGCCAGCAGCTTATATATGAACACTGAAGCTTTCTTT.

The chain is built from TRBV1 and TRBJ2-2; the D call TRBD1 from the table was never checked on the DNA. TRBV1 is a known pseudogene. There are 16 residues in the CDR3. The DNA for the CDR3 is TGCACCAGCAGCCCCAGCCAAGGGGTAAGAACCGGGGAGCTGTTTTTT. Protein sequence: CTSSPSQGVRTGELFF.

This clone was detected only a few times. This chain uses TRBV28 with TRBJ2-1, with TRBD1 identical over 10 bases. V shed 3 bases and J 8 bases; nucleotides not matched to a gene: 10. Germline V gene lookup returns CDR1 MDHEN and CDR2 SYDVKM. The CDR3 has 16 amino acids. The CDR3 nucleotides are TGTGCCAGCAGTTTTCCCATGGACAGGGGGGGAGATGAGCAGTTCTTC. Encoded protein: CASSFPMDRGGDEQFF.

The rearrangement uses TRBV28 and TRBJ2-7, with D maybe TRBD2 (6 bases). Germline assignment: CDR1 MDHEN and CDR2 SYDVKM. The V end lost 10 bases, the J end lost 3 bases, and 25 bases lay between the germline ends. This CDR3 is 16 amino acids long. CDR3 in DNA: TGTGCCATCCAGATCGGGGGAAATCTTATCGGCTACGAGCAGTACTTC. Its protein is CAIQIGGNLIGYEQYF.

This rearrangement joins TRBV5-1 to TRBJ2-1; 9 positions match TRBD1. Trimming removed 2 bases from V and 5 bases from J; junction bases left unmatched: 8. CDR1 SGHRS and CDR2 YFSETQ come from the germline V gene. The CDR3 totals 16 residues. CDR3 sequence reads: CASSLAGTGIHNEQFF. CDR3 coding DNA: TGCGCCAGCAGCTTAGCCGGGACAGGGATCCACAATGAGCAGTTCTTC.

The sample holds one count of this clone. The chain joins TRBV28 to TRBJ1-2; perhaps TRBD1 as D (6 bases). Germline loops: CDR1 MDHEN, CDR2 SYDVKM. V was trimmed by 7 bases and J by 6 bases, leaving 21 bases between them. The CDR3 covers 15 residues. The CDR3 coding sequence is TGTGCCAGCACGGGAGGGGGGCAGGGGTTAAATGGCTACACCTTC. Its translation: CASTGGGQGLNGYTF.

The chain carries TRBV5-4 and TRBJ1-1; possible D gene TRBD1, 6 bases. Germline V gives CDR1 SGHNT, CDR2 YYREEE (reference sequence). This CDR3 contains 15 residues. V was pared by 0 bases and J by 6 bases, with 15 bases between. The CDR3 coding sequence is TGTGCCAGCAGCTTGGCCACAGGGCGAGGGGCTGAAGCTTTCTTT. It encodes CASSLATGRGAEAFF.

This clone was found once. The CDR3 reads CASRLNVGTSTEGEQFF. The CDR3 DNA sequence: TGTGCCAGCCGCCTTAACGTAGGGACTAGTACCGAAGGTGAGCAGTTCTTC. The chain carries TRBV7-9 and TRBJ2-1; 8 positions match TRBD2. The CDR3 has 17 amino acids. V shed 8 bases, J shed 9 bases, and the junction held 21 bases outside the gene matches. Per the germline V gene, CDR1 is SEHNR and CDR2 is FQNEAQ (reference sequence). The whole variable domain, remainder taken from reference TRBV7-9 and TRBJ2-1, is DTGVSQNPRHKITKRGQNVTFRCDPISEHNRLYWYRQTLGQGPEFLTYFQNEAQLEKSRLLSDRFSAERPKGSFSTLEIQRTEQGDSAMYLCASRLNVGTSTEGEQFFGPGTRLTVL.

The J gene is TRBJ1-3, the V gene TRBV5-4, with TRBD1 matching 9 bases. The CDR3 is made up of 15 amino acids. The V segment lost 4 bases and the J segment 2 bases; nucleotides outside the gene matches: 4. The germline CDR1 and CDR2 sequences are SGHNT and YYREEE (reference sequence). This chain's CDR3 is CASSQQGAAGNTIYF. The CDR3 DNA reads TGTGCCAGCAGCCAACAGGGGGCGGCTGGAAACACCATATATTTT.

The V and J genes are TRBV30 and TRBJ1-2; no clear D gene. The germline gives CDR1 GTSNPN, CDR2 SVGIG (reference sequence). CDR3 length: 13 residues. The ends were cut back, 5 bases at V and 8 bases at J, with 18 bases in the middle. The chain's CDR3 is CAWAHPGIRGYTF. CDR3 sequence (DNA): TGTGCCTGGGCTCACCCCGGGATCCGGGGCTACACCTTC. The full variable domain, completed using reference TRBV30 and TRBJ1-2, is SQTIHQWPATLVQPVGSPLSLECTVEGTSNPNLYWYRQAAGRGLQLLFYSVGIGQISSEVPQNLSASRPQDRQFILSSKKLLLSDSGFYLCAWAHPGIRGYTFGSGTRLTVV.